This T cell receptor beta chain was sequenced for a study of T cells after yellow fever vaccination. This clonotype occurred a few times. MiXCR, applied by TCRdb to the 5' RACE reads, yields one record per CDR3 protein. This sample carries under 250,000 distinct CDR3 sequences, around 7% of them seen once, and the ten largest clones take roughly 0.9%. This sample comprised CD4+ T cells sorted from PBMCs, obtained 15 days after the yellow fever booster vaccination. The sequence derives from a man aged 25-45 years who received the YFV17D yellow fever vaccine.

This chain's CDR3 is CSVEGLEQFF. The CDR3 nucleotides are TGCAGCGTTGAAGGCCTCGAGCAGTTCTTC. The chain couples TRBV29-1 to TRBJ2-1; no definite D call. The CDR3 loop spans 10 amino acids. Trimming removed 1 base at V and 10 bases at J, with 5 bases between. CDR1 is SQVTM, CDR2 ANQGSEA, per germline.